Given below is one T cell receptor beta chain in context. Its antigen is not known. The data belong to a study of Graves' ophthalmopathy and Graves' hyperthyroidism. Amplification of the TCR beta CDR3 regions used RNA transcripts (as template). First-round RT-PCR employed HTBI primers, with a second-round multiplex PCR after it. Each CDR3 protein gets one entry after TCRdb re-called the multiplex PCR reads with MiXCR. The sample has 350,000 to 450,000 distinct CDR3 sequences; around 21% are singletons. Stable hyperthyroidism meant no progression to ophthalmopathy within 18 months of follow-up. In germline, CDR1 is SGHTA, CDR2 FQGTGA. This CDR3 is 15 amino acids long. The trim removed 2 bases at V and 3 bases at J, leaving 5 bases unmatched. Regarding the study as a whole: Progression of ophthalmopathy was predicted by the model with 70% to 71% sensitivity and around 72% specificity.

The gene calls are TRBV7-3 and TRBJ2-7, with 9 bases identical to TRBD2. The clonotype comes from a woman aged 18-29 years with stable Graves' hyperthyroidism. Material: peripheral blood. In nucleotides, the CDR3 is TGTGCCAGCAGCTTATCGGCTAGCGGGAACTACGAGCAGTACTTC. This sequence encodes CASSLSASGNYEQYF.